These 27 T cell receptor beta chains were all obtained from the same sample, sequenced in a study of blood T cell repertoires in COVID-19. Sequencing was performed with immunoSEQ multiplex PCR; in TCRdb, only in-frame clones are kept and a portion is missing. Of roughly 260,000 clones listed, 87% are singletons. Sequenced sample: PBMCs or T cells enriched from blood (not recorded which). These receptors all stem from a woman in her 30s with acute COVID-19.

This chain joins TRBV6-5 and TRBJ2-2; 11 bases map to TRBD2. The J segment lost 8 bases and the V segment lost 2 bases, leaving 7 bases of the junction unmatched. CDR3 length: 16 amino acids. In germline, CDR1 is MNHEY, CDR2 SVGAGI. The CDR3: CASSYPSGGPGGELFF. As DNA, the CDR3 is TGTGCCAGCAGTTACCCTAGCGGGGGGCCAGGAGGGGAGCTGTTTTTT.

This clone was found a few times. The rearrangement uses TRBV7-8 and TRBJ1-2; tentative D call: TRBD1 (5 bases). V was shortened by 0 bases and J by 4 bases, with 6 bases between the two germline ends. The CDR3 has 13 amino acids. Germline values: CDR1 SGHVS, CDR2 FQNEAQ. CDR3 coding DNA: TGTGCCAGCAGCTTAGCAGGGGCCTATGGCTACACCTTC. Protein: CASSLAGAYGYTF.

The chain has TRBV15 and TRBJ2-7; D gene ambiguous. The CDR3 sequence is 15 residues long. Germline V lookup: CDR1 LNHNV, CDR2 YYDKDF (reference sequence). Trimming stripped 5 bases from V and 5 bases from J, with 19 bases between. CDR3 DNA sequence: TGTGCCACCAGCCCCGGCCGGAGACCTGGCGACGAGCAGTACTTC. This codes for CATSPGRRPGDEQYF.

CDR3 sequence: CASSDGGVGTEAFF. In DNA form, the CDR3 reads TGCGCCAGCAGTGATGGCGGGGTGGGCACTGAAGCTTTCTTT. This chain uses TRBV10-1 with TRBJ1-1, with D unresolved. Germline V gene data show CDR1 as WNHNN and CDR2 as SYGVQD (reference sequence). The CDR3 length is 14 residues. V lost 3 bases to trimming and J lost 4 bases, with 12 bases between them.

The chain carries TRBV6-5 and TRBJ1-4; a possible D gene is TRBD1 (6 bases). V was shortened by 6 bases and J by 5 bases, with 10 bases between the two germline ends. Per germline, CDR1 MNHEY and CDR2 SVGAGI. The CDR3 is made up of 13 amino acids. The CDR3 sequence is CASRQGSNEKLFF. CDR3 sequence (DNA): TGTGCCAGCAGACAGGGTTCCAATGAAAAACTGTTTTTT.

This clone has just a few counts. The genes are TRBV9 and TRBJ1-4; 7 nucleotides line up with TRBD1. CDR1 and CDR2 (germline): SGDLS, YYNGEE. V gave up 4 bases and J gave up 8 bases; unmatched junction bases: 11. The CDR3 sequence is 15 residues long. CDR3 sequence reads: CASSTYRGVGEKLFF. The CDR3 region has the DNA TGTGCCAGCAGCACATACAGGGGAGTAGGAGAAAAACTGTTTTTT.

The gene calls are TRBV27 and TRBJ1-5, with D maybe TRBD1 (5 bases). V dropped 8 bases and J dropped 5 bases, with 19 bases sitting between them. The CDR3 length is 15 residues. Germline values: CDR1 MNHEY, CDR2 SMNVEV (reference sequence). CDR3 DNA: TGTGCCAGCTCCCTCAAAGGGTCAGGGTATCAGCCCCAGCATTTT. It is translated as CASSLKGSGYQPQHF.

This chain connects TRBV7-2 to TRBJ2-2; 7 nucleotides align to TRBD1. Germline loops: CDR1 SGHTA, CDR2 FQGNSA. The V and J ends lost 10 bases and 3 bases, in that order; junction bases with no gene match: 14. CDR3 length equals 16 residues. The CDR3 bases are TGTGCCATCGGAGACGAGACAGGGAAACACACCGGGGAGCTGTTTTTT. This sequence encodes CAIGDETGKHTGELFF.

The CDR3 DNA is TGTGCCAGCAGCTTAGGTGCCGCAGGATATATGGGCTACACCTTC. Translated: CASSLGAAGYMGYTF. V usage is TRBV7-9 and J usage is TRBJ1-2, with D unclear. Between the trimmed V and J ends, which lost 1 base and 8 bases, there was a span of 17 bases. The CDR3 consists of 15 residues. Per the germline V gene, CDR1 is SEHNR and CDR2 is FQNEAQ (reference sequence).

J is TRBJ1-6 and V is TRBV7-8; the match to TRBD1 covers 10 bases. CDR1 and CDR2 (germline): SGHVS, FQNEAQ. Trimming took 7 bases from V and 3 from J; bases not matched to a gene: 9. CDR3 length: 17 amino acids. CDR3 coding DNA: TGTGCCAGCACTTTAGGAGGGACAGGGGACTATAATTCACCCCTCCACTTT. It is translated as CASTLGGTGDYNSPLHF.

With regard to this clone: This may come from a read error, since a much larger clone is one base off. V gene TRBV11-2 combines with J gene TRBJ1-1; the D is unclear. Germline V CDR1 and CDR2: SGHAT, FQNNGV. The V end lost 1 base, the J end lost 2 bases, and 5 bases lay between the germline ends. There are 13 residues in the CDR3. CDR3 in amino acids: CASSLGPNTEAFF. CDR3 coding DNA: TGTGCCAGCAGCTTAGGGCCAAACACTGAAGCTTTCTTT.

J is TRBJ2-1 and V is TRBV7-8; D may be TRBD2 (7 bases). The CDR3 extends over 15 amino acids. Germline values: CDR1 SGHVS, CDR2 FQNEAQ. V was pared by 4 bases and J by 9 bases, with 19 bases between. CDR3 loop: CASSWTRTVPGEQFF. As DNA, the CDR3 is TGTGCCAGCAGCTGGACTAGGACAGTCCCTGGTGAGCAGTTCTTC.

The chain carries TRBV3-1 (or the pseudogene TRBV3-2) and TRBJ2-7; 9 positions match TRBD1. The CDR3 is 15 amino acids. The germline V gene has CDR1 LGHDT and CDR2 YNNKEL (reference sequence). V lost 3 bases, J lost 1 base, and 4 bases stayed unmatched. This chain's CDR3 is CASSQGTGHSYEQYF. In DNA form, the CDR3 reads TGTGCCAGCAGCCAGGGGACAGGGCATTCCTACGAGCAGTACTTC.

The V call is TRBV11-3, the J call TRBJ2-3; 7 positions match TRBD1. The V and J ends lost 5 bases and 4 bases, in that order; junction bases with no gene match: 3. This CDR3 spans 13 amino acids. Germline values: CDR1 SGHNT, CDR2 YENEEA. The CDR3, as DNA: TGTGCCAGCAGCCGGACAGGAGCAGATACGCAGTATTTT. It codes for CASSRTGADTQYF. Full variable domain (outside the CDR3, taken from reference TRBV11-3 and TRBJ2-3): EAGVVQSPRYKIIEKKQPVAFWCNPISGHNTLYWYLQNLGQGPELLIRYENEEAVDDSQLPKDRFSAERLKGVDSTLKIQPAELGDSAVYLCASSRTGADTQYFGPGTRLTVL.

The chain is built from TRBV30 and TRBJ1-2; TRBD1 agrees at 8 bases. V lost 1 base to trimming and J lost 7 bases; unmatched junction nucleotides: 2. Germline CDR1 reads GTSNPN; CDR2 reads SVGIG (reference sequence). The CDR3 totals 12 residues. CDR3 in DNA: TGTGCCTGGAGTGGAACAGGGGGTGGCTACACCTTC. Its protein product is CAWSGTGGGYTF. The variable domain in full, completed from reference TRBV30 and TRBJ1-2, reads SQTIHQWPATLVQPVGSPLSLECTVEGTSNPNLYWYRQAAGRGLQLLFYSVGIGQISSEVPQNLSASRPQDRQFILSSKKLLLSDSGFYLCAWSGTGGGYTFGSGTRLTVV.

J is TRBJ1-2 and V is TRBV3-1 (or the pseudogene TRBV3-2); D remains ambiguous. This CDR3 has 15 residues. Trimming left V 1 base short and J 2 bases short, with 11 bases between. Germline CDR1 is LGHDT and CDR2 is YNNKEL (reference sequence). The CDR3 sequence: CASSQARGFNYGYTF. The CDR3 DNA sequence: TGTGCCAGCAGCCAAGCCCGCGGATTCAACTATGGCTACACCTTC.

The sample holds one count of this clone. The genes are TRBV3-1 (or the pseudogene TRBV3-2) and TRBJ1-1; D is perhaps TRBD1 (6 bases). The CDR3 is 14 amino acids. Between the trimmed V and J ends, which lost 6 bases and 11 bases, there was a span of 22 bases. Germline values: CDR1 LGHDT, CDR2 YNNKEL (reference sequence). CDR3 sequence (DNA): TGTGCCAGCAGTCTACAGGGAGCTCCAATTGAGGCTTTCTTT. It encodes CASSLQGAPIEAFF.

In its sample, this clone was seen a few times. Different DNA sequences within this sample yield the same CDR3. The rearrangement uses TRBV27 and TRBJ2-7, with 12 positions matching TRBD1. The CDR3 spans 15 residues. Looked up from germline, CDR1 is MNHEY and CDR2 is SMNVEV (reference sequence). Trimming at V came to 6 bases and at J to 2 bases, leaving 5 bases not matched to a gene. In DNA form, the CDR3 reads TGTGCCAGCAGCCTGGGACAGGGGGCAACCTACGAGCAGTACTTC. As protein: CASSLGQGATYEQYF.

V usage is TRBV6-5 and J usage is TRBJ1-5; no reliable D call. Trimming removed 1 base from V and 4 bases from J, with 11 bases in between. This CDR3 comprises 15 residues. The germline CDR1 and CDR2 sequences are MNHEY and SVGAGI. Here the CDR3 reads CASSYFADGNQPQHF. DNA of the CDR3: TGTGCCAGCAGTTACTTCGCCGACGGGAATCAGCCCCAGCATTTT.

This rearrangement joins TRBV3-1 (or the pseudogene TRBV3-2) to TRBJ1-1; 7 nucleotides agree with TRBD1. Looked up from germline, CDR1 is LGHDT and CDR2 is YNNKEL (reference sequence). The CDR3 consists of 14 residues. V dropped 4 bases and J dropped 1; count of bases not matched to a gene: 3. The CDR3 is CASSPWTGNTEAFF. Written as DNA, the CDR3 is TGTGCCAGCAGCCCTTGGACAGGGAACACTGAAGCTTTCTTT.

The chain links TRBV7-2 to TRBJ2-7, with 7 bases that match TRBD1. The CDR3 is made up of 15 amino acids. Germline values: CDR1 SGHTA, CDR2 FQGNSA. After removal of 0 bases from V and 1 base from J, the junction contained 3 bases not matched to a gene. CDR3 bases: TGTGCCAGCAGCTTAGCGGACAGGCCATCCTACGAGCAGTACTTC. Translating it yields CASSLADRPSYEQYF.

V and J are TRBV30 and TRBJ2-7, with D maybe TRBD2 (6 bases). Trimming stripped 3 bases from V and 4 bases from J, with 10 bases between. The CDR3 contains 12 residues. The germline V gene has CDR1 GTSNPN and CDR2 SVGIG (reference sequence). CDR3 coding DNA: TGTGCCTGGAGCCTCGGGGGTTACGAGCAGTACTTC. Its translation is CAWSLGGYEQYF. The entire variable domain, with the rest obtained from reference TRBV30 and TRBJ2-7, is as follows: SQTIHQWPATLVQPVGSPLSLECTVEGTSNPNLYWYRQAAGRGLQLLFYSVGIGQISSEVPQNLSASRPQDRQFILSSKKLLLSDSGFYLCAWSLGGYEQYFGPGTRLTVT.

The chain has TRBV5-1 and TRBJ1-2, with D tentatively TRBD1 (6 bases). CDR1 and CDR2 from the germline V gene are SGHRS and YFSETQ. Trimming removed 1 base from V and 4 bases from J, with 8 bases in between. The CDR3 loop spans 13 amino acids. In nucleotides, the CDR3 is TGCGCCAGCAGCTTGACAGGGACCTATGGCTACACCTTC. Translating gives CASSLTGTYGYTF.

V usage is TRBV29-1 and J usage is TRBJ2-4; maybe TRBD2 (6 bases). CDR3 length: 13 residues. With 0 bases removed from V and 8 bases from J, the gap between germline ends came to 11 bases. CDR1 and CDR2 (germline): SQVTM, ANQGSEA. The CDR3 here is CSVEDTGSDIQYF. CDR3 DNA: TGCAGCGTTGAAGATACCGGGAGTGACATTCAGTACTTC.

This rearrangement joins TRBV7-9 to TRBJ1-2; D is ambiguous. In germline, CDR1 is SEHNR, CDR2 FQNEAQ (reference sequence). CDR3 length: 15 amino acids. V was pared by 2 bases and J by 3 bases, with 13 bases between. CDR3 nucleotides: TGTGCCAGCAGCTTAACCCAGTCGTCCTACTATGGCTACACCTTC. Amino acid sequence: CASSLTQSSYYGYTF.

This chain links TRBV7-9 with TRBJ1-1; the match to TRBD1 covers 8 bases. Per the germline V gene, CDR1 is SEHNR and CDR2 is FQNEAQ (reference sequence). The CDR3 is made up of 14 amino acids. V lost 5 bases, J lost 6 bases, and 8 bases stayed unmatched. CDR3 in amino acids: CASSHGQGEAEAFF. CDR3 nucleotide sequence: TGTGCCAGCAGCCACGGACAGGGAGAGGCTGAAGCTTTCTTT.

The CDR3 here is CASSPPDRGLGYTF. The DNA of the CDR3 is TGTGCCAGCAGTCCGCCCGACAGGGGTTTAGGCTACACCTTC. This chain connects TRBV6-5 to TRBJ1-2; 8 bases align to TRBD1. Germline values: CDR1 MNHEY, CDR2 SVGAGI. This CDR3 comprises 14 residues. The V and J ends lost 5 bases and 8 bases, in that order; junction bases with no gene match: 10.